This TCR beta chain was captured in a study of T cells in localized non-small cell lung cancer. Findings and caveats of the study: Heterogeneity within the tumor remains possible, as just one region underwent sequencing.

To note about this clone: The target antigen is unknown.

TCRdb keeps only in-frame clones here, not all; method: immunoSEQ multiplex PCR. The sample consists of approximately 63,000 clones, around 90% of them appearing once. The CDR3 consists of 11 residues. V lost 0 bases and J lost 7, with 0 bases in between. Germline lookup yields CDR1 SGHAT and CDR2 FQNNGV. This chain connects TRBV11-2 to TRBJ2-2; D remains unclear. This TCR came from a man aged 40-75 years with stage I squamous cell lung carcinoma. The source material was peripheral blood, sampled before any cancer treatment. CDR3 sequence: CASSLDGELFF. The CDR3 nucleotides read TGTGCCAGCAGCTTAGACGGGGAGCTGTTTTTT.